The sequence of this TCR beta chain was determined in a study of regulatory T cells in long-lasting Graves disease. General observations from the study: A reduction in accuracy may have resulted from the small sample size.

To make TCR beta libraries, researchers used iRepertoire HTBI primers and Arm-PCR of CDR3 regions. Per the original methods: Analysis of the samples identified under 80 TRBV and more than eleven TRBJ segments. TCRdb used MiXCR to reprocess the multiplex PCR reads, holding one entry per CDR3 protein. TCRdb, not the original authors, processed these V and J calls. This sample has fewer than 350,000 distinct CDR3 sequences, with 15% to 20% found just once. The CDR3 extends over 13 amino acids. V was clipped by 4 bases and J by 7 bases; unmatched bases: 5. Concerning this clonotype: Antigen unknown.

Noted time point: newly diagnosed GD, antithyroid drugs for less than 3 months. Extracted RNA from PBMCs served as the source of the TCR library. The patients were enrolled through endocrinology in Xi'an, China. This clonotype was sampled from a female donor with Graves disease. Specimen: peripheral blood mononuclear cells (PBMCs), collected at new diagnosis, from a patient treated with antithyroid drugs. The rearrangement links TRBV12-3 or TRBV12-4 to TRBJ2-7; TRBD1 agrees at 9 bases. CDR3 sequence reads: CASSWDRAREQYF. The DNA for the CDR3 is TGTGCCAGCAGTTGGGACAGGGCGAGGGAGCAGTACTTC.